The entry below gives a single T cell receptor (beta chain) sequence along with its context. The antigen remains unidentified. The CDR3 totals 17 residues. CDR1 and CDR2 from the germline V gene are SNHLY and FYNNEI. Trimming removed 2 bases from V and 5 bases from J; junction bases left unmatched: 10. Some clones are missing from TCRdb's copy, which holds only in-frame ones; the method was immunoSEQ multiplex PCR. The table has approximately 100,000 clones, about 90% seen once; the top ten hold about 5.2%. The sample is drawn from a study of T cell responses to AZD1222 COVID-19 vaccine. Study-wide points: Clonal diversity may have been underestimated, and the donors were mostly white British, with more females than males.

This chain uses TRBV2 with TRBJ2-7; 12 bases are shared with TRBD2. The receptor was isolated from an adult in good health. The sequencing used peripheral blood, collected on day 0 of AZD1222 vaccination. The CDR3 reads CASSENFLAGGPNEQYF. The CDR3 nucleotides read TGTGCCAGCAGTGAAAATTTTCTAGCGGGAGGGCCGAACGAGCAGTACTTC.